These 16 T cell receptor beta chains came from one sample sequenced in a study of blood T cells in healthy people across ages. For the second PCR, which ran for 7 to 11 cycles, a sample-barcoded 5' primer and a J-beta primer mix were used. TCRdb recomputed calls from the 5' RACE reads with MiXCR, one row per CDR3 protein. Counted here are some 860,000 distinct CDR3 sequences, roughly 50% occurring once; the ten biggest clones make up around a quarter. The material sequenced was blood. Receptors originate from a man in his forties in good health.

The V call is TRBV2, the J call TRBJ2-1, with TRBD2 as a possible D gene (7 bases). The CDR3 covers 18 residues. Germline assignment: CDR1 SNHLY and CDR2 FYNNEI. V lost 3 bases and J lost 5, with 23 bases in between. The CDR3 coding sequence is TGTGCCAGCAGTGAGTCCACCAGGATCGGGGGGACAAACAATGAGCAGTTCTTC. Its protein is CASSESTRIGGTNNEQFF.

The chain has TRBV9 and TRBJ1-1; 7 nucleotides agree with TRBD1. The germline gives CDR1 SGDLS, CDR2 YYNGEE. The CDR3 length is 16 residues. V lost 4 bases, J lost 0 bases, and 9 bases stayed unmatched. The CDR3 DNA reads TGTGCCAGCAGCCCGGAGGGGGCCACCATGAACACTGAAGCTTTCTTT. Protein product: CASSPEGATMNTEAFF.

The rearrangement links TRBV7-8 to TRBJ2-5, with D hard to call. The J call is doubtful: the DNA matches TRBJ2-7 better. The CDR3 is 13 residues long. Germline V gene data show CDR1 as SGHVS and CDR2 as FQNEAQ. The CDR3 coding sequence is TGTGCCAGCAGCGAACCCGGGCTTTACGAGCAGTACTTC. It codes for CASSEPGLYEQYF.

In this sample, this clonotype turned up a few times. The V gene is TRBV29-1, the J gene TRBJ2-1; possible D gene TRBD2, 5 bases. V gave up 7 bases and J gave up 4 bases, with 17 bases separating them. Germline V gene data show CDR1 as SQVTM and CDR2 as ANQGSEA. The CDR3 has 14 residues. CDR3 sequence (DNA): TGCAGCGCTCCCTTGACCGGGGAATACAATGAGCAGTTCTTC. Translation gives CSAPLTGEYNEQFF.

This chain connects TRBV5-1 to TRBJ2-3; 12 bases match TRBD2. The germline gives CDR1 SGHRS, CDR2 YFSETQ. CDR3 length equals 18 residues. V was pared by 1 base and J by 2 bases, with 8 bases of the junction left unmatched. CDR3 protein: CASSLSTSGGLITDTQYF. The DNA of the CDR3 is TGCGCCAGCAGCTTGTCGACTAGCGGGGGCCTAATCACAGATACGCAGTATTTT.

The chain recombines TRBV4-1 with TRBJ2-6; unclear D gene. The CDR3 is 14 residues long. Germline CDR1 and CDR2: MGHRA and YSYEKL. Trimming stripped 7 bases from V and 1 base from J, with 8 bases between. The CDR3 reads CASTPTSGANVLTF. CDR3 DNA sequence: TGCGCCAGCACACCTACATCTGGGGCCAACGTCCTGACTTTC.

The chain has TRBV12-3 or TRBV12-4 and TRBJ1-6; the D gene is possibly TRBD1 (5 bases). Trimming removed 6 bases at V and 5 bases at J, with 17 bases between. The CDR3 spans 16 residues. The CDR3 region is CASRTGVDRNNSPLHF. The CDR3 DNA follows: TGTGCCAGCAGGACGGGGGTTGACCGAAATAATTCACCCCTCCACTTT.

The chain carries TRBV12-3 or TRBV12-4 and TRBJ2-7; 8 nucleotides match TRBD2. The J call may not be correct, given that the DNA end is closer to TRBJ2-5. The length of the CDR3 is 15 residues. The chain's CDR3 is CASSKYGRAEETQYF. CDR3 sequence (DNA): TGTGCCAGCAGCAAGTACGGGAGGGCGGAAGAGACCCAGTACTTC.

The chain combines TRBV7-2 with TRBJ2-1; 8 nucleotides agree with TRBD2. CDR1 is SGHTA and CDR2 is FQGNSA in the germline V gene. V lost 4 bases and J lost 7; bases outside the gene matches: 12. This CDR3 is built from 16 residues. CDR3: CASSSQSGGDANEQFF. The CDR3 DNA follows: TGTGCCAGCAGCTCCCAATCGGGGGGGGACGCTAATGAGCAGTTCTTC.

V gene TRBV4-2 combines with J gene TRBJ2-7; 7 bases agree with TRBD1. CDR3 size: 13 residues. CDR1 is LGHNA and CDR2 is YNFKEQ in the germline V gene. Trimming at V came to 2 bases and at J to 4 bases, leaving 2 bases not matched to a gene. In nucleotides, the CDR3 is TGTGCCAGCAGCCAATCGACAGGGTACGAGCAGTACTTC. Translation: CASSQSTGYEQYF.

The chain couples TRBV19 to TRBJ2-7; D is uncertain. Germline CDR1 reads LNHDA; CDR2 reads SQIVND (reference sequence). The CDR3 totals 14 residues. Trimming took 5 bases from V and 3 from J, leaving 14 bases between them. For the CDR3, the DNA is TGTGCCAGTAGTCCGGCCTTAGCCAGCTACGAGCAGTACTTC. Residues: CASSPALASYEQYF.

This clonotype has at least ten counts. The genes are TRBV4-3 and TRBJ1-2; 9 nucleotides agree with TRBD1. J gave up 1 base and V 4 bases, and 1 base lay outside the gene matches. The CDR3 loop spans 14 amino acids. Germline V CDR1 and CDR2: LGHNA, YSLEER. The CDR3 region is CASSPDRGNYGYTF. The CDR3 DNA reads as TGCGCCAGCAGCCCGGACAGGGGTAACTATGGCTACACCTTC.

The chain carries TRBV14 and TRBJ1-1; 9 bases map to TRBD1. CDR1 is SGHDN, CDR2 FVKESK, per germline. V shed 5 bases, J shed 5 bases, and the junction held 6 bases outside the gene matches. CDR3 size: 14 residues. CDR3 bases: TGTGCCAGCAGCGAACAGGGGGCGCGGACTGAAGCTTTCTTT. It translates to CASSEQGARTEAFF.

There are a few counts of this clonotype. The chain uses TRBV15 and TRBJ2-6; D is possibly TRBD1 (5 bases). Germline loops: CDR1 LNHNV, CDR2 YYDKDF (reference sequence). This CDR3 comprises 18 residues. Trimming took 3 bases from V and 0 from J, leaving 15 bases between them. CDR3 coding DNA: TGTGCCACCAGCAGGACAGTGAGTCGGAGCTCTGGGGCCAACGTCCTGACTTTC. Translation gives CATSRTVSRSSGANVLTF.

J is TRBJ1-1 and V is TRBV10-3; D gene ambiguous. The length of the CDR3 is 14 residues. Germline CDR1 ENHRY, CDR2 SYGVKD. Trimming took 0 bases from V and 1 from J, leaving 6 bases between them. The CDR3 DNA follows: TGTGCCATCAGTGAGTCGTTAGGGAACACTGAAGCTTTCTTT. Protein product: CAISESLGNTEAFF.

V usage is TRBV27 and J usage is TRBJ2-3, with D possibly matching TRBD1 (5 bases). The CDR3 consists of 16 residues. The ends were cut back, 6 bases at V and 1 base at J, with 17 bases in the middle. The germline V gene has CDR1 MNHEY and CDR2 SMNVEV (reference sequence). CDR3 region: CASSRSRDFGTDTQYF. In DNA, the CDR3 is TGTGCCAGCAGCCGCTCCAGGGATTTCGGCACAGATACGCAGTATTTT.